This passage covers 10 T cell receptor beta chains from one sample sequenced in a study of early T cells in non-severe SARS-CoV-2 infection. TCRdb analysed the 5' RACE reads with MiXCR anew, one entry per CDR3 protein. The sample gives roughly 100,000 distinct CDR3 sequences, around 13% of which show up once; 6% to 7% is in the top ten. Sequencing input: whole blood. The receptors stem from an adult who was a healthcare worker with PCR-confirmed SARS-CoV-2 infection or an uninfected control (not recorded which).

This rearrangement joins TRBV12-5 to TRBJ2-7; D might be TRBD1 (5 bases). This CDR3 has 12 amino acids. The germline V gene encodes CDR1 LGHNT and CDR2 FRNRAP. Trimming stripped 1 base from V and 7 bases from J, with 8 bases between. As DNA, the CDR3 is TGTGCTAGTGGTTTGGAGGGGCAGGAGCAGTACTTC. Amino acids: CASGLEGQEQYF.

The chain employs TRBV12-3 or TRBV12-4 and TRBJ2-1, with D hard to call. The CDR3 is made up of 16 amino acids. V gave up 6 bases and J gave up 0 bases, with 15 bases separating them. The CDR3 DNA is TGTGCCAGCAGCCGACGAGCCTGGAGCTCCTACAATGAGCAGTTCTTC. Protein: CASSRRAWSSYNEQFF.

This chain connects TRBV28 to TRBJ2-7; D not resolved. This CDR3 has 12 amino acids. The ends were cut back, 5 bases at V and 6 bases at J, with 11 bases in the middle. Per germline, CDR1 MDHEN and CDR2 SYDVKM. The CDR3 here is CASSPPRREQYF. DNA of the CDR3: TGTGCCAGCAGTCCGCCCAGGCGCGAGCAGTACTTC.

This clonotype was recorded many times. V is TRBV4-1 and J is TRBJ2-3; no clear D. The V end was cut by 0 bases, the J end by 3 bases, with 13 bases between. Germline V gives CDR1 MGHRA, CDR2 YSYEKL. This CDR3 has 16 residues. CDR3 bases: TGCGCCAGCAGCCAAGATACGACCGACGGGACAGATACGCAGTATTTT. This sequence encodes CASSQDTTDGTDTQYF.

The chain carries TRBV28 and TRBJ2-7; possible D gene TRBD1, 6 bases. This CDR3 contains 14 residues. Trimming took off 7 bases at V and 6 bases at J, with 19 bases between the two ends. The germline CDR1 and CDR2 sequences are MDHEN and SYDVKM. The CDR3 coding sequence is TGTGCCAGCACAAAAAACTACAGGGTTTCCGAGCAGTACTTC. Its protein is CASTKNYRVSEQYF.

The sample holds many counts of this clonotype. The chain recombines TRBV6-2 or TRBV6-3 with TRBJ2-2, with 9 positions matching TRBD2. CDR3 size: 14 residues. The trim removed 6 bases at V and 6 bases at J, leaving 5 bases unmatched. CDR1 MNHEY and CDR2 SVGEGT come from the germline V gene. CDR3 nucleotide sequence: TGTGCCAGCAGAGCCGGGACTAGCTCCGGGGAGCTGTTTTTT. This encodes CASRAGTSSGELFF.

The rearrangement joins TRBV6-2 or TRBV6-3 to TRBJ1-4; D unresolved. The CDR3 sequence is 14 residues long. CDR1 and CDR2 from the germline V gene are MNHEY and SVGEGT. Trimming took off 5 bases at V and 5 bases at J, with 12 bases between the two ends. CDR3 protein: CASSGRNYNEKLFF. CDR3 nucleotides: TGTGCCAGCAGTGGGAGAAACTACAATGAAAAACTGTTTTTT.

This rearrangement joins TRBV20-1 to TRBJ2-5; D remains ambiguous. There are 11 residues in the CDR3. V lost 3 bases and J lost 6, with 8 bases in between. CDR1 and CDR2 from the germline V gene are DFQATT and SNEGSKA (reference sequence). The CDR3 sequence: CSASSVQTQYF. CDR3 bases: TGCAGTGCTAGTTCCGTCCAGACCCAGTACTTC.

This clonotype was observed at least ten times. The chain combines TRBV28 with TRBJ2-1; 10 bases map to TRBD1. Unmatched junction bases numbered 11, after V lost 5 bases and J lost 7 bases. Germline V gene data show CDR1 as MDHEN and CDR2 as SYDVKM. CDR3 length equals 16 residues. The CDR3 loop is CASSASGTGVRNEQFF. The DNA of the CDR3 is TGTGCCAGCAGTGCTTCCGGGACAGGGGTCCGGAATGAGCAGTTCTTC.

In this sample, this clonotype turned up many times. The gene calls are TRBV5-1 and TRBJ2-2; the D call may be TRBD1 or TRBD2 (6 bases each). CDR1 is SGHRS, CDR2 YFSETQ, per germline. The CDR3 runs 15 residues. Trimming took off 2 bases at V and 4 bases at J, with 12 bases between the two ends. CDR3 amino acids: CASSFEGGFTGELFF. As DNA, the CDR3 is TGCGCCAGCAGCTTTGAAGGGGGGTTCACCGGGGAGCTGTTTTTT. The variable domain in full, completed from reference TRBV5-1 and TRBJ2-2, reads KAGVTQTPRYLIKTRGQQVTLSCSPISGHRSVSWYQQTPGQGLQFLFEYFSETQRNKGNFPGRFSGRQFSNSRSEMNVSTLELGDSALYLCASSFEGGFTGELFFGEGSRLTVL.